This T cell receptor (beta chain) was identified during a study of blood T cells in healthy people across ages. Germline lookup yields CDR1 MNHEY and CDR2 SVGEGT. Trimming stripped 7 bases from V and 4 bases from J, with 14 bases between. The CDR3 covers 14 residues. Through a sample-barcoded 5' primer and a J-beta primer mix, a second PCR was run for roughly 6 to 12 cycles. TCRdb re-called the 5' RACE reads with MiXCR, one entry per CDR3 protein. Of 1.2 million to 1.5 million distinct CDR3 sequences in the sample, roughly 59% were seen once. The sample was blood. The genes are TRBV6-2 or TRBV6-3 and TRBJ1-3; D is possibly TRBD1 (5 bases). This sequence originates from a man in his late teens or twenties in good health. CDR3 in amino acids: CASISTGDGNTIYF. The CDR3 DNA reads as TGTGCCAGCATCTCAACAGGAGACGGAAACACCATATATTTT.